The rows below give T cell receptor beta chains drawn from one sample of a study of T cells in Graves' hyperthyroidism and ophthalmopathy. A single record per CDR3 protein comes from TCRdb applying MiXCR to the multiplex PCR reads. The sample has approximately 520,000 distinct CDR3 sequences; under 25% are singletons. Sequencing was performed on blood. Receptor source: a man aged 18 to 29 with Graves' hyperthyroidism. Each CDR3 is given with its conserved first and last residue. Each record gives: clone size, D gene, V gene, J gene, CDR3 DNA, CDR3 protein. The D gene is left open where the match is weak. Clone size is not always given. Where it is, it says once, few, many or a class for expanded clones.

clone size: many; D gene: TRBD1; V gene: TRBV20-1; J gene: TRBJ1-2; CDR3 DNA: TGCAGTGCTAGAGAGGACAGGTCCAACTTCTATGGCTACACCTTC; CDR3 protein: CSAREDRSNFYGYTF
clone size: NA; D gene: NA; V gene: TRBV6-2/TRBV6-3; J gene: TRBJ1-5; CDR3 DNA: TGTGCCAGCAGCCCAAACCGGGAGCCCCAGCATTTT; CDR3 protein: CASSPNREPQHF
clone size: many; D gene: NA; V gene: TRBV12-3/TRBV12-4; J gene: TRBJ1-5; CDR3 DNA: TGTGCCAGCAGCCCAGGACAGAGACAGTATAGCAATCAGCCCCAGCATTTT; CDR3 protein: CASSPGQRQYSNQPQHF
clone size: NA; D gene: TRBD1; V gene: TRBV4-2; J gene: TRBJ2-2; CDR3 DNA: TGTGCCAGCAGCCAGTTGGGGACAGGTCCACCTGGGGAGCTGTTTTTT; CDR3 protein: CASSQLGTGPPGELFF
clone size: NA; D gene: NA; V gene: TRBV12-3/TRBV12-4; J gene: TRBJ2-7; CDR3 DNA: TGTGCCAGCAGTGTTGGGGCATCCGAGCAGTACTTC; CDR3 protein: CASSVGASEQYF
clone size: few; D gene: NA; V gene: TRBV12-3/TRBV12-4; J gene: TRBJ2-4; CDR3 DNA: TGTGCCAGCACCGGGACTTTAGTAGGCATTCAGTACTTC; CDR3 protein: CASTGTLVGIQYF
clone size: many; D gene: NA; V gene: TRBV7-2; J gene: TRBJ2-7; CDR3 DNA: TGTGCCAGCAGCTTATCGCCCGAAAGCTCCTACGAGCAGTACTTC; CDR3 protein: CASSLSPESSYEQYF
clone size: NA; D gene: NA; V gene: TRBV9; J gene: TRBJ2-6; CDR3 DNA: TGTGCCAGCAGCGTAGGGTTGGCAGGGGAAGGTTCTGGGGCCAACGTCCTGACTTTC; CDR3 protein: CASSVGLAGEGSGANVLTF
clone size: few; D gene: TRBD2; V gene: TRBV4-2; J gene: TRBJ2-3; CDR3 DNA: TGTGCCAGCAGCCCCCCACCGGGACTAGCGGGGGTAGGAGGCACAGATACGCAGTATTTT; CDR3 protein: CASSPPPGLAGVGGTDTQYF
clone size: few; D gene: TRBD1; V gene: TRBV29-1; J gene: TRBJ2-5; CDR3 DNA: TGCAGCGTTGTAACAGGGGGCTGGGGAGAGACCCAGTACTTC; CDR3 protein: CSVVTGGWGETQYF
clone size: NA; D gene: NA; V gene: TRBV12-3/TRBV12-4; J gene: TRBJ2-5; CDR3 DNA: TGTGCCAGCAGTTTAGCGACCGGGGACGGCTACCAAGAGACCCAGTACTTC; CDR3 protein: CASSLATGDGYQETQYF
clone size: many; D gene: TRBD2; V gene: TRBV6-5; J gene: TRBJ2-7; CDR3 DNA: TGTGCCAGCAGTTACGGGCGGGGGGGCCACTACGAGCAGTACTTC; CDR3 protein: CASSYGRGGHYEQYF
clone size: many; D gene: TRBD1; V gene: TRBV5-1; J gene: TRBJ2-7; CDR3 DNA: TGCGCCAGCAGCACCCAACAGGGACAGGACGAGCAGTACTTC; CDR3 protein: CASSTQQGQDEQYF
clone size: many; D gene: TRBD1; V gene: TRBV5-1; J gene: TRBJ1-6; CDR3 DNA: TGCGCCAGCACCGCCGGGACAGGGTATAATTCACCCCTCCACTTT; CDR3 protein: CASTAGTGYNSPLHF